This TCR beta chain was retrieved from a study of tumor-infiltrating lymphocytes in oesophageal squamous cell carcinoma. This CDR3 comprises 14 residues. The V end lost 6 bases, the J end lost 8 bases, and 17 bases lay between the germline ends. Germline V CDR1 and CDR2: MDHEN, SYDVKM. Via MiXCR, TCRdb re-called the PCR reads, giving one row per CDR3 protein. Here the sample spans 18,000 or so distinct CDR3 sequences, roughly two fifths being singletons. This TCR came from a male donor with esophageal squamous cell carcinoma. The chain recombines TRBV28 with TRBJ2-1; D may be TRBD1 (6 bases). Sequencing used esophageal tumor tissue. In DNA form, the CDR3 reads TGTGCCAGCAGCTCCTCTACAGGGTTGGATGAGCAGTTCTTC. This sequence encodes CASSSSTGLDEQFF.